This entry lists 18 T cell receptor beta chains sequenced from one sample in a study of technical replicates of blood from a few donors (dated by TCRdb to 2016 to 2017). Library construction relied on the immunoSEQ multiplex PCR assay. TCRdb obtained this table from immuneACCESS and retained in-frame rearrangements with V and J assigned. These tables miss some clones; where compared with another copy, unresolved V genes account for less than half of the shortfall, and the remainder is unexplained. The sample contains roughly 93,000 clones, 90% to 96% of them found a single time. The ten largest clones add up to about 0.23% of the sample. Input material: T cells isolated from PBMCs. The receptors stem from a human donor in good health.

In regard to this clone: Other DNA variants within this sample encode the same CDR3. The rearrangement joins TRBV6-1 to TRBJ1-1, with TRBD1 matching 8 bases. V dropped 4 bases and J dropped 3; count of bases not matched to a gene: 1. Germline V gives CDR1 MNHNS, CDR2 SASEGT. This CDR3 region has 13 residues. CDR3: CASSGQGYTEAFF. CDR3 bases: TGTGCCAGCAGTGGACAGGGGTACACTGAAGCTTTCTTT.

CDR3 region: CASSESEYTDTQYF. The CDR3 nucleotides read TGCGCCAGCAGTGAGTCGGAGTACACAGATACGCAGTATTTT. The rearrangement joins TRBV10-2 to TRBJ2-3; D uncertain. The CDR3 consists of 14 residues. Per germline, CDR1 WSHSY and CDR2 SAAADI. With 0 bases removed from V and 2 bases from J, the gap between germline ends came to 6 bases.

This chain links TRBV6-5 with TRBJ2-6; possible D gene TRBD1, 6 bases. The V gene's germline CDR1 is MNHEY and CDR2 SVGAGI. The CDR3 runs to 14 residues. Trimming removed 8 bases from V and 2 bases from J, with 10 bases in between. CDR3 region: CASVGQPGANVLTF. The CDR3 DNA sequence: TGTGCCAGCGTAGGACAGCCTGGGGCCAACGTCCTGACTTTC.

The chain uses TRBV19 and TRBJ1-1; TRBD1 agrees at 11 bases. The CDR3 is 13 residues long. Germline V CDR1 and CDR2: LNHDA, SQIVND (reference sequence). V shed 7 bases, J shed 5 bases, and the junction held 3 bases outside the gene matches. DNA for the CDR3: TGTGCCAGTACGGGACAGGGGGAGACTGAAGCTTTCTTT. Protein sequence: CASTGQGETEAFF.

DNA for the CDR3: TGCGCCAGCAGCACTGGAACGACAGAATTAGACTATGGCTACACCTTC. Translated, it gives CASSTGTTELDYGYTF. The genes are TRBV5-1 and TRBJ1-2, with a possible D match to TRBD1 (5 bases). This CDR3 contains 16 residues. CDR1 and CDR2 from the germline V gene are SGHRS and YFSETQ. V lost 4 bases to trimming and J lost 3 bases, with 19 bases between them.

This chain uses TRBV14 with TRBJ2-7; TRBD2 agrees at 8 bases. CDR1 and CDR2 from the germline V gene are SGHDN and FVKESK. The CDR3 loop spans 16 amino acids. The V and J ends lost 6 bases and 4 bases, in that order; junction bases with no gene match: 14. CDR3 sequence reads: CASSERIRTSPYEQYF. The CDR3, as DNA: TGTGCCAGCAGTGAAAGAATCCGGACTAGCCCGTACGAGCAGTACTTC. Full variable domain (missing parts from reference TRBV14 and TRBJ2-7): EAGVTQFPSHSVIEKGQTVTLRCDPISGHDNLYWYRRVMGKEIKFLLHFVKESKQDESGMPNNRFLAERTGGTYSTLKVQPAELEDSGVYFCASSERIRTSPYEQYFGPGTRLTVT.

The V and J genes are TRBV5-1 and TRBJ1-1; D possibly corresponds to TRBD1 (6 bases). V lost 0 bases to trimming and J lost 1 base, with 13 bases between them. Germline assignment: CDR1 SGHRS and CDR2 YFSETQ. The CDR3 is made up of 16 amino acids. This CDR3 reads CASSLEGHLGNTEAFF. The DNA of the CDR3 is TGCGCCAGCAGCTTGGAGGGACATCTGGGGAACACTGAAGCTTTCTTT.

This clone was seen a single time. The CDR3 is CASSLTIAGGGADTQYF. CDR3 bases: TGCGCCAGCAGCTTGACCATAGCGGGGGGCGGGGCAGATACGCAGTATTTT. The chain uses TRBV5-1 and TRBJ2-3, with TRBD2 matching 10 bases. V lost 1 base to trimming and J lost 4 bases; unmatched junction nucleotides: 9. Germline values: CDR1 SGHRS, CDR2 YFSETQ. The CDR3 is 17 residues long. The full variable domain, with the rest looked up from reference TRBV5-1 and TRBJ2-3, is KAGVTQTPRYLIKTRGQQVTLSCSPISGHRSVSWYQQTPGQGLQFLFEYFSETQRNKGNFPGRFSGRQFSNSRSEMNVSTLELGDSALYLCASSLTIAGGGADTQYFGPGTRLTVL.

The count of this clone is one. The rearrangement joins TRBV10-3 to TRBJ2-7, with 14 nucleotides matching TRBD2. V trimming: 7 bases; J trimming: 6 bases; junction bases outside the gene matches: 14. The germline CDR1 and CDR2 sequences are ENHRY and SYGVKD. This CDR3 contains 17 residues. The CDR3 is CAINSGTSGSDGPEQYF. The CDR3 DNA reads as TGTGCCATCAATTCCGGGACTAGCGGGAGTGATGGACCCGAGCAGTACTTC.

The rearrangement links TRBV9 to TRBJ1-2, with D hard to call. Trimming took 0 bases from V and 3 from J, leaving 12 bases between them. This CDR3 region has 15 residues. Germline V CDR1 and CDR2: SGDLS, YYNGEE. CDR3 sequence (DNA): TGTGCCAGCAGCGTAGACGGCAGGCCAGACTATGGCTACACCTTC. Protein: CASSVDGRPDYGYTF.

V is TRBV4-2 and J is TRBJ1-2; 8 bases are a match to TRBD1. The CDR3 has 15 residues. Germline-derived CDR1 and CDR2 are LGHNA and YNFKEQ. V shed 3 bases, J shed 4 bases, and the junction held 7 bases outside the gene matches. The CDR3 coding sequence is TGTGCCAGCAGCCAGAGGACAGGGTCCTCCTATGGCTACACCTTC. The encoded protein is CASSQRTGSSYGYTF.

The chain links TRBV19 to TRBJ2-3, with a tentative D call TRBD2 (5 bases). Germline V gives CDR1 LNHDA, CDR2 SQIVND (reference sequence). CDR3 length: 17 residues. The V end lost 3 bases, the J end lost 3 bases, and 19 bases lay between the germline ends. CDR3 in amino acids: CASSIEVVMGRTDTQYF. DNA for the CDR3: TGTGCCAGTAGTATTGAGGTGGTAATGGGGAGAACAGATACGCAGTATTTT. Filled out from reference TRBV19 and TRBJ2-3, the complete variable domain reads DGGITQSPKYLFRKEGQNVTLSCEQNLNHDAMYWYRQDPGQGLRLIYYSQIVNDFQKGDIAEGYSVSREKKESFPLTVTSAQKNPTAFYLCASSIEVVMGRTDTQYFGPGTRLTVL.

V is TRBV19 and J is TRBJ2-7, with 7 bases aligning to TRBD2. With V trimmed by 3 bases and J by 0 bases, 14 bases remained unmatched. In germline, CDR1 is LNHDA, CDR2 SQIVND (reference sequence). The CDR3 covers 18 residues. CDR3 amino acids: CASSIGTTIQGSSYEQYF. Written as DNA, the CDR3 is TGTGCCAGTAGTATCGGGACTACAATCCAAGGTAGCTCCTACGAGCAGTACTTC. The full variable domain, its missing parts supplied by reference TRBV19 and TRBJ2-7, is DGGITQSPKYLFRKEGQNVTLSCEQNLNHDAMYWYRQDPGQGLRLIYYSQIVNDFQKGDIAEGYSVSREKKESFPLTVTSAQKNPTAFYLCASSIGTTIQGSSYEQYFGPGTRLTVT.

This sequence joins TRBV2 and TRBJ2-5; 7 bases match TRBD2. From germline, CDR1 is SNHLY and CDR2 FYNNEI. V lost 5 bases, J lost 2 bases, and 8 bases stayed unmatched. The CDR3 contains 15 residues. CDR3 sequence (DNA): TGTGCCAGCAGTCAAGAGCGGGGAGAACAAGAGACCCAGTACTTC. As protein: CASSQERGEQETQYF. Using reference TRBV2 and TRBJ2-5 for the parts outside the CDR3, the full variable domain is EPEVTQTPSHQVTQMGQEVILRCVPISNHLYFYWYRQILGQKVEFLVSFYNNEISEKSEIFDDQFSVERPDGSNFTLKIRSTKLEDSAMYFCASSQERGEQETQYFGPGTRLLVL.

The chain joins TRBV7-9 to TRBJ2-1; the match to TRBD2 covers 8 bases. Trimming removed 2 bases from V and 8 bases from J; junction bases left unmatched: 11. Germline V gene data show CDR1 as SEHNR and CDR2 as FQNEAQ (reference sequence). CDR3 length equals 16 residues. CDR3 bases: TGTGCCAGCAGCTTACCCCCGGGACTAGATGGGGATGAGCAGTTCTTC. Translated: CASSLPPGLDGDEQFF.

The chain is built from TRBV6-5 and TRBJ1-1; 7 nucleotides agree with TRBD1. The CDR3 runs to 15 residues. Germline-derived CDR1 and CDR2 are MNHEY and SVGAGI. J was trimmed by 4 bases and V by 4 bases; bases with no gene match: 9. The DNA of the CDR3 is TGTGCCAGCAGTTTGGGGAACAGGGGTACCACTGAAGCTTTCTTT. It specifies CASSLGNRGTTEAFF.

This chain uses TRBV9 with TRBJ1-1; D is ambiguous. The CDR3 covers 13 residues. Germline V gene sequence: CDR1 SGDLS, CDR2 YYNGEE. V was trimmed by 3 bases and J by 4 bases, leaving 10 bases between them. CDR3 sequence (DNA): TGTGCCAGCAGCGGAAATCGGGGCACTGAAGCTTTCTTT. This translates into CASSGNRGTEAFF. The full variable domain, completed using reference TRBV9 and TRBJ1-1, is DSGVTQTPKHLITATGQRVTLRCSPRSGDLSVYWYQQSLDQGLQFLIQYYNGEERAKGNILERFSAQQFPDLHSELNLSSLELGDSALYFCASSGNRGTEAFFGQGTRLTVV.

The chain's CDR3 is CASSSPIASGSSNYEQYF. DNA of the CDR3: TGTGCCAGCAGTTCACCCATAGCTAGCGGGAGTTCCAACTACGAGCAGTACTTC. The chain links TRBV28 to TRBJ2-7; 10 bases are a match to TRBD2. Trimming took 4 bases from V and 3 from J; bases not matched to a gene: 15. CDR1 is MDHEN and CDR2 is SYDVKM in the germline V gene. CDR3 length equals 18 residues.